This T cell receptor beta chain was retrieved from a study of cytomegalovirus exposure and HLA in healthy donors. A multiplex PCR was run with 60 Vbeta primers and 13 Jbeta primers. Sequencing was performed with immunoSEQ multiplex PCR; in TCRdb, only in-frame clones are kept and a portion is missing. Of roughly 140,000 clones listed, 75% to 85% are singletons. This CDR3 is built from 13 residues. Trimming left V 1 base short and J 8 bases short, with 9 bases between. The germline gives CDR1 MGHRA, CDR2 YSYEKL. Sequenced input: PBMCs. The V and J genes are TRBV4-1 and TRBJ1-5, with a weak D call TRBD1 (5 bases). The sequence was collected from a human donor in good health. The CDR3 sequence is CASSQAGPEPQHF. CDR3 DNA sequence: TGCGCCAGCAGCCAAGCAGGGCCGGAGCCCCAGCATTTT.